The clone carrying this T cell receptor (beta chain) is medium-sized. Its antigen is undetermined. No cell fractionation was done, so the repertoire covers all unsorted peripheral blood T cells. The data are from a study of HIV-infected patients and healthy controls. Study findings and constraints: HIV+ repertoires were severely depleted of MAIT alpha-chain CDR3s, unlike healthy controls.

V dropped 7 bases and J dropped 3 bases, with 9 bases sitting between them. This CDR3 region has 12 residues. Germline-derived CDR1 and CDR2 are ENHRY and SYGVKD. cDNA was made from 500 ng RNA using alpha and beta constant primers. Each of the alpha and beta chains got its own library through chain-specific third strand synthesis with indices. Second strand DNA was synthesized using a primer at the SP2 site. Two random hexamers, added before amplification and joined, formed each molecule's 12-nucleotide barcode. TCRdb re-derived calls from the 5' RACE reads in MiXCR, one entry per CDR3 protein. The data hold 15,000 to 20,000 distinct CDR3 sequences, with 9% to 10% observed a single time.

Sequencing input: blood. This receptor was taken from an adult in good health. This chain uses TRBV10-3 with TRBJ1-2; D is uncertain. CDR3 amino acids: CAIKGQHYGYTF. The CDR3, as DNA: TGTGCCATCAAGGGCCAGCACTATGGCTACACCTTC.